The 18 T cell receptor beta chains reported below all come from one sample, sequenced in a study of T cells in Graves' hyperthyroidism and ophthalmopathy. RNA transcripts yielded amplified TCR beta CDR3 regions. First-round RT-PCR of the TCR CDR3 relied on the HTBI primer set. TCRdb used MiXCR to reprocess the multiplex PCR reads, holding one entry per CDR3 protein. The table includes under 450,000 distinct CDR3 sequences, more than 15% detected once. Sequenced material: blood. Receptors originate from a woman between 18 and 29 years old with Graves' hyperthyroidism.

This clonotype was seen repeatedly, ten times or more. The rearrangement joins TRBV20-1 to TRBJ1-2; D is unresolved. CDR3 length equals 17 residues. The V gene lost 5 bases and the J gene lost 1 base, with 23 bases spanning the gap. In germline, CDR1 is DFQATT, CDR2 SNEGSKA (reference sequence). Written as DNA, the CDR3 is TGCAGTGCTCCATATGACGTTATATCGTCGGTTAACTATGGCTACACCTTC. Translated, it gives CSAPYDVISSVNYGYTF.

V is TRBV7-9 and J is TRBJ2-2; 10 bases fit TRBD2. After removal of 4 bases from V and 4 bases from J, the junction contained 15 bases not matched to a gene. Germline values: CDR1 SEHNR, CDR2 FQNEAQ (reference sequence). The CDR3 runs to 19 residues. CDR3 sequence: CASSSQTPTSGRGTGELFF. In nucleotides, the CDR3 is TGTGCCAGCAGCTCCCAAACCCCGACTAGCGGGCGTGGCACCGGGGAGCTGTTTTTT.

In its sample, this clonotype was seen many times. The chain combines TRBV2 with TRBJ2-1, with 13 bases identical to TRBD2. J lost 4 bases, V lost 3 bases, and 0 bases had no gene match. CDR1 and CDR2 from the germline V gene are SNHLY and FYNNEI. This CDR3 contains 15 residues. CDR3 residues: CASSEGLAGYNEQFF. The CDR3 DNA follows: TGTGCCAGCAGTGAGGGACTAGCGGGGTACAATGAGCAGTTCTTC.

The rearrangement joins TRBV7-3 to TRBJ2-5; D not certain. The CDR3 extends over 13 amino acids. Looked up from germline, CDR1 is SGHTA and CDR2 is FQGTGA. Trimming took off 5 bases at V and 5 bases at J, with 12 bases between the two ends. For the CDR3, the DNA is TGTGCCAGCAGCCAAGGGCTAGAGGAGACCCAGTACTTC. Protein product: CASSQGLEETQYF.

The chain joins TRBV4-1 to TRBJ1-3; TRBD1 aligns across 7 bases. The length of the CDR3 is 15 residues. V lost 2 bases and J lost 4; bases outside the gene matches: 5. The germline V gene has CDR1 MGHRA and CDR2 YSYEKL. In DNA form, the CDR3 reads TGCGCCAGCAGCCAATATCAGGGGGTCGGAAACACCATATATTTT. Its protein is CASSQYQGVGNTIYF.

This clonotype was detected a few times. The DNA for the CDR3 is TGTGCCAGTAGTATAGATCCAGGGGGCAATCAGCCCCAGCATTTT. The encoded protein is CASSIDPGGNQPQHF. This chain connects TRBV19 to TRBJ1-5, with D tentatively TRBD1 (6 bases). The germline CDR1 and CDR2 sequences are LNHDA and SQIVND (reference sequence). Trimming pared 0 bases from V and 2 bases from J, leaving 8 bases between. The CDR3 is made up of 15 amino acids.

Points on this clonotype: This may arise from a read error, as a much more abundant clone is one base away. CDR3 DNA: TGTGCCGGCAGTAGCCGGACAGGGGACAATGAGCAGTTCTTC. It yields the protein CAGSSRTGDNEQFF. V usage is TRBV27 and J usage is TRBJ2-1, with 9 bases aligning to TRBD1. Germline loops: CDR1 MNHEY, CDR2 SMNVEV (reference sequence). This CDR3 comprises 14 residues.

The V call is TRBV20-1, the J call TRBJ2-7, with D tentatively TRBD1 (5 bases). The CDR3 length is 14 residues. The germline CDR1 and CDR2 sequences are DFQATT and SNEGSKA (reference sequence). The germline V and J ends were trimmed by 6 bases and 2 bases, with 17 bases remaining between them. The CDR3 bases are TGCAGTGCCGAGACAGAAAGCACAACCTACGAGCAGTACTTC. Its translation is CSAETESTTYEQYF.

The V gene is TRBV29-1, the J gene TRBJ2-7; no definite D call. CDR1 is SQVTM, CDR2 ANQGSEA, per germline. Trimming took off 7 bases at V and 0 bases at J, with 16 bases between the two ends. The CDR3 contains 14 residues. CDR3: CSASDEERSYEQYF. As DNA, the CDR3 is TGCAGCGCCTCGGACGAAGAACGCTCCTACGAGCAGTACTTC.

This clonotype was observed at least ten times. CDR3 bases: TGTGCCTGGAGTGTAAACAGGATTAATGAAAAACTGTTTTTT. Translated: CAWSVNRINEKLFF. The V and J genes are TRBV30 and TRBJ1-4, with a tentative D call TRBD1 (5 bases). The V and J ends lost 0 bases and 4 bases respectively, with 9 bases between them. The CDR3 contains 14 residues. Germline values: CDR1 GTSNPN, CDR2 SVGIG (reference sequence). Combining the CDR3 with reference TRBV30 and TRBJ1-4 gives the whole variable domain SQTIHQWPATLVQPVGSPLSLECTVEGTSNPNLYWYRQAAGRGLQLLFYSVGIGQISSEVPQNLSASRPQDRQFILSSKKLLLSDSGFYLCAWSVNRINEKLFFGSGTQLSVL.

This clonotype was observed many times. The V and J genes are TRBV24-1 and TRBJ1-2, with 7 bases aligning to TRBD1. V shed 4 bases, J shed 1 base, and the junction held 5 bases outside the gene matches. Germline V gene sequence: CDR1 KGHDR, CDR2 SFDVKD. This CDR3 spans 15 amino acids. CDR3 sequence reads: CATSERDSDNYGYTF. The CDR3 coding sequence is TGTGCCACCAGTGAACGGGACAGCGATAACTATGGCTACACCTTC.

This clonotype was counted a single time. This chain links TRBV5-5 with TRBJ2-7; 7 bases line up with TRBD1. This CDR3 is built from 14 residues. V lost 4 bases and J lost 6; bases outside the gene matches: 10. The germline CDR1 and CDR2 sequences are SGHKS and YYEKEE (reference sequence). CDR3 protein: CASSDTTGTGEQYF. In DNA, the CDR3 is TGTGCCAGCAGCGATACGACAGGGACGGGCGAGCAGTACTTC.

This clonotype was observed at least ten times. The chain employs TRBV20-1 and TRBJ2-1, with D perhaps given as TRBD1 or TRBD2 (5 bases each). The V gene's germline CDR1 is DFQATT and CDR2 SNEGSKA (reference sequence). CDR3 size: 13 residues. Trimming took 2 bases from V and 6 from J, leaving 11 bases between them. The CDR3 nucleotides are TGCAGTGCTAGAAGGGACCGCACCAATGAGCAGTTCTTC. Its protein is CSARRDRTNEQFF.

This clonotype was counted ten times or more. V gene TRBV6-1 combines with J gene TRBJ2-3; D perhaps matches TRBD1 (6 bases). CDR3 size: 14 residues. V lost 9 bases and J 0 bases, leaving 13 bases between the germline ends. CDR1 is MNHNS and CDR2 is SASEGT in the germline V gene. The CDR3 reads CASKSTGSTDTQYF. The CDR3 DNA reads TGTGCCAGTAAGAGCACAGGGAGCACAGATACGCAGTATTTT.

This chain connects TRBV24-1 to TRBJ2-1; 14 bases line up with TRBD2. Losses at the gene ends were 7 bases for V and 6 bases for J; bases not matched to a gene: 4. Germline CDR1 reads KGHDR; CDR2 reads SFDVKD. The CDR3 runs to 15 residues. The DNA for the CDR3 is TGTGCCACCAGGAGAGGGACTAGCGGGAGCAATGAGCAGTTCTTC. It is translated as CATRRGTSGSNEQFF.

The chain uses TRBV3-1 and TRBJ1-1; 8 bases are a match to TRBD1. The length of the CDR3 is 13 residues. The germline gives CDR1 LGHDT, CDR2 YNNKEL (reference sequence). V shed 7 bases and J 6 bases; nucleotides not matched to a gene: 7. Here the CDR3 reads CASNQGAVAEAFF. The CDR3 bases are TGTGCCAGCAACCAGGGGGCGGTCGCTGAAGCTTTCTTT. The full variable domain, with the rest looked up from reference TRBV3-1 and TRBJ1-1, is DTAVSQTPKYLVTQMGNDKSIKCEQNLGHDTMYWYKQDSKKFLKIMFSYNNKELIINETVPNRFSPKSPDKAHLNLHINSLELGDSAVYFCASNQGAVAEAFFGQGTRLTVV.

The CDR3 bases are TGCAGTGCCCTCAACTTGAACGGCGGAGGGTACGAGCAGTACTTC. Translated, it gives CSALNLNGGGYEQYF. This chain links TRBV20-1 with TRBJ2-7, with D possibly being TRBD2 (6 bases). V lost 6 bases and J 4 bases, leaving 22 bases between the germline ends. The CDR3 length is 15 residues. Germline CDR1 DFQATT, CDR2 SNEGSKA (reference sequence).

This clonotype occurred many times. The chain combines TRBV18 with TRBJ2-1; the D is unclear. V lost 4 bases and J lost 5, with 6 bases in between. CDR1 is KGHSH, CDR2 LQKENI, per germline. There are 12 residues in the CDR3. The CDR3 bases are TGTGCCAGCTCACGCCAGAACAATGAGCAGTTCTTC. This codes for CASSRQNNEQFF. Full variable domain (outside the CDR3, taken from reference TRBV18 and TRBJ2-1): NAGVMQNPRHLVRRRGQEARLRCSPMKGHSHVYWYRQLPEEGLKFMVYLQKENIIDESGMPKERFSAEFPKEGPSILRIQQVVRGDSAAYFCASSRQNNEQFFGPGTRLTVL.